Given below is one TCR beta chain in context. Clones were read by immunoSEQ multiplex PCR, and TCRdb kept only the in-frame ones, dropping some. The table shows 250,000 to 300,000 clones, with more than 70% occurring only once. The CDR3 runs 17 residues. Germline V gene data show CDR1 as SGHRS and CDR2 as YFSETQ. Trimming shortened V by 0 bases and J by 5 bases, and 18 bases separated the two germline ends. This record comes from a study of blood T cell repertoires in COVID-19. Looking at the study overall: Two consecutive negative NP/OP PCR tests, clearance, or resolved symptoms defined Cohort 3 recovery. T cells, B-cell-depleted T cells, or PBMCs provided the cDNA or gDNA that served as material. Spain, Italy and the United States supplied samples that represented acute and convalescent COVID-19.

This study enrolled people aged 18 to 89 from about two dozen US geographic areas. Sequenced input: PBMCs or T cells enriched from blood (not recorded which). This rearrangement joins TRBV5-1 to TRBJ2-1, with D possibly being TRBD2 (6 bases). The origin of this receptor is a woman aged 60 to 75 in a cohort exposed to, infected with or recovered from COVID-19 (not recorded which). Here the CDR3 reads CASSLGLGLGENNEQFF. CDR3 nucleotides: TGCGCCAGCAGCTTGGGACTAGGTTTGGGAGAGAACAATGAGCAGTTCTTC.